What follows are 32 T cell receptor beta chains derived from one specimen sequenced in a study of tumor-infiltrating lymphocytes in primary liver carcinoma. Germline DNA was also extracted, and blood RNA derived from unsorted whole blood. TCR beta cDNA was made from 400 to 500 ng total RNA with a constant-region primer. Nested multiplex PCR, run for three rounds with slightly modified ARM-PCR, yielded TCR beta libraries. Each of the first two PCR rounds ran approximately 11 cycles with TRBV1-TRBV30 forward and C-beta reverse primers. TCRdb independently ran MiXCR on the multiplex PCR reads; one entry per CDR3 protein. The sample records 310,000 or so distinct CDR3 sequences, around three fifths being singletons. The sequenced material came from peripheral blood. The origin of the receptors is a young woman with primary liver carcinoma and hepatitis B virus infection.

The J gene is TRBJ1-1, the V gene TRBV12-3 or TRBV12-4; D gene unclear. V was pared by 5 bases and J by 0 bases, with 13 bases between. This CDR3 has 15 amino acids. The CDR3 protein is CASSRNRPVNTEAFF. The CDR3 DNA reads TGTGCCAGCAGTCGGAATCGACCCGTGAACACTGAAGCTTTCTTT.

The chain combines TRBV3-1 with TRBJ2-1; D ambiguous. Germline V lookup: CDR1 LGHDT, CDR2 YNNKEL (reference sequence). V was cut by 5 bases and J by 6 bases, with 11 bases left in between. There are 13 residues in the CDR3. CDR3 in amino acids: CASSERSTNEQFF. The CDR3 coding sequence is TGTGCCAGCAGCGAAAGATCGACCAATGAGCAGTTCTTC.

A remark on this clonotype: A read error may explain this, as a much larger clone is one base away. The chain is built from TRBV4-2 and TRBJ2-2; 9 bases are a match to TRBD2. V was clipped by 3 bases and J by 4 bases; unmatched bases: 12. The CDR3 covers 18 residues. Germline loops: CDR1 LGHNA, CDR2 YNFKEQ. Written as DNA, the CDR3 is TGTGCCAGCAGCCATGGAGCGGCAGGGACTAGCTCCACCGGGGAGCTGTTTTTT. This codes for CASSHGAAGTSSTGELFF.

This clonotype came up a few times. A much more abundant neighbour one base away suggests this may be a read error. This rearrangement joins TRBV11-2 to TRBJ2-3; TRBD2 matches at 7 bases. With 1 base clipped from V and 5 bases from J, the junction kept 6 bases outside the gene matches. This CDR3 has 15 amino acids. Germline lookup yields CDR1 SGHAT and CDR2 FQNNGV. In nucleotides, the CDR3 is TGTGCCAGCAGCTTAGGCGGGGGACTCGGAGATACGCAGTATTTT. Its translation is CASSLGGGLGDTQYF.

Of note for this clonotype: This may be a read error: a much more frequent sequence differs by one nucleotide. The gene calls are TRBV6-2 or TRBV6-3 and TRBJ2-7; D gene ambiguous. Trimming pared 8 bases from V and 4 bases from J, leaving 9 bases between. Germline assignment: CDR1 MNHEY and CDR2 SVGEGT. This CDR3 has 11 amino acids. Here the CDR3 reads CASFIGYEQYF. The CDR3 DNA reads TGTGCCAGCTTTATCGGGTACGAGCAGTACTTC.

A few counts support this clonotype. The V and J genes are TRBV4-1 and TRBJ2-1, with 11 nucleotides matching TRBD2. This CDR3 is built from 15 residues. Germline-derived CDR1 and CDR2 are MGHRA and YSYEKL. V dropped 2 bases and J dropped 7; count of bases not matched to a gene: 4. For the CDR3, the DNA is TGCGCCAGCAGCCAACCCGGGACTAGCGGTAATGAGCAGTTCTTC. This codes for CASSQPGTSGNEQFF.

Many counts were recorded for this clonotype. The gene calls are TRBV11-2 and TRBJ2-3; 7 nucleotides align to TRBD2. V lost 7 bases, J lost 3 bases, and 13 bases stayed unmatched. The germline gives CDR1 SGHAT, CDR2 FQNNGV. This CDR3 has 16 amino acids. The CDR3 bases are TGTGCCAGCACTAACACAGCGGGGCTTAGGACAGATACGCAGTATTTT. This gives the protein CASTNTAGLRTDTQYF.

In the case of this clonotype: Sequence at one end of the junction differs from germline and may be a read error. CDR3 DNA sequence: TGTGACAGCAGCCAAGGGACAGGGTACGAGCAGTACTTC. This gives the protein CDSSQGTGYEQYF. The chain is built from TRBV5-6 and TRBJ2-7; 9 nucleotides align to TRBD1. Looked up from germline, CDR1 is SGHDT and CDR2 is YYEEEE. CDR3 length: 13 amino acids.

The J gene is TRBJ2-7, the V gene TRBV30, with TRBD2 matching over 14 bases. The CDR3 extends over 14 amino acids. Germline CDR1 reads GTSNPN; CDR2 reads SVGIG (reference sequence). V trimming: 7 bases; J trimming: 5 bases; junction bases outside the gene matches: 7. The CDR3 loop is CASGLAGGLNEQYF. CDR3 DNA: TGTGCCTCAGGACTAGCGGGAGGATTGAACGAGCAGTACTTC.

Details on this clonotype: The junction shows a germline mismatch at one end, possibly a read error. This chain uses TRBV11-2 with TRBJ2-5; 8 bases align to TRBD1. The length of the CDR3 is 15 residues. CDR1 and CDR2 (germline): SGHAT, FQNNGV. This CDR3 reads CANSLDTTGGQTRYF. The CDR3 coding sequence is TGTGCCAACAGCTTAGATACTACAGGGGGGCAGACCCGGTACTTC.

A word on this clonotype: A junction boundary mismatches the germline segment, possibly from a read error. The gene calls are TRBV28 and TRBJ2-1; D is uncertain. CDR3 length: 15 residues. The germline V gene encodes CDR1 MDHEN and CDR2 SYDVKM. As DNA, the CDR3 is TGTGCCAGCAGTTTATCGGACCGGGTGGGGAATGGGCAGTTCTTC. This encodes CASSLSDRVGNGQFF.

This clonotype has a handful of counts. The CDR3, as DNA: TGTGCCAGCAGCCGTGGGACAAGCGGGAGCGCATTCTTC. Translating gives CASSRGTSGSAFF. The chain combines TRBV7-9 with TRBJ2-1; 8 bases map to TRBD2. V was clipped by 5 bases and J by 16 bases; unmatched bases: 13. The CDR3 loop spans 13 amino acids. Germline lookup yields CDR1 SEHNR and CDR2 FQNEAQ (reference sequence). The full variable domain, in which reference TRBV7-9 and TRBJ2-1 provide the parts outside the CDR3, is DTGVSQNPRHKITKRGQNVTFRCDPISEHNRLYWYRQTLGQGPEFLTYFQNEAQLEKSRLLSDRFSAERPKGSFSTLEIQRTEQGDSAMYLCASSRGTSGSAFFGPGTRLTVL.

This clonotype has just one count. It is likely a read error, because the conserved phenylalanine at the end of the CDR3 is missing. The chain employs TRBV12-3 or TRBV12-4 and TRBJ1-1; no clear D gene. This CDR3 contains 11 residues. Trimming stripped 5 bases from V and 5 bases from J, with 6 bases between. CDR3 amino acids: CASSPGTEAFC. The CDR3 DNA reads as TGTGCCAGCAGTCCCGGAACTGAAGCTTTCTGT.

V gene TRBV6-2 or TRBV6-3 combines with J gene TRBJ1-1, with TRBD1 identical over 12 bases. Unmatched junction bases numbered 8, after V lost 7 bases and J lost 5 bases. Germline CDR1 is MNHEY and CDR2 is SVGEGT. The CDR3 covers 15 residues. CDR3 DNA: TGTGCCAGCATCGAGGGGACAGGGGGCTGGACTGAAGCTTTCTTT. Translation: CASIEGTGGWTEAFF.

Points on this clonotype: The conserved closing phenylalanine or tryptophan is absent in this CDR3, likely reflecting a read error. Because the CDR3's place on the DNA is in doubt, the DNA is left out and the CDR3 is given as listed by TCRdb. V usage is TRBV6-1 and J usage is TRBJ2-7; the D call TRBD1 from the table was never checked on the DNA. The CDR3 is made up of 14 amino acids, end residues included. Germline V gives CDR1 MNHNS, CDR2 SASEGT. The CDR3: CASSSPYGQGMEYL.

About this clonotype itself: A read error is possible here, since a much larger clone lies one base away. This chain uses TRBV12-3 or TRBV12-4 with TRBJ1-3; D gene uncertain. Between the trimmed V and J ends, which lost 3 bases and 0 bases, there was a span of 15 bases. The CDR3 consists of 17 residues. The CDR3 coding sequence is TGTGCCAGCAGTTTGTCCTTAGACTCCAGCTCTGGAAACACCATATATTTT. Its translation: CASSLSLDSSSGNTIYF.

In regard to this clonotype: One junction end disagrees with the germline gene, perhaps due to a read error. The CDR3 loop is CTSSFQGLARIYEQFF. The CDR3 bases are TGTACCAGCAGCTTCCAGGGACTAGCGAGAATCTATGAGCAGTTCTTC. This sequence joins TRBV13 and TRBJ2-1, with 10 nucleotides matching TRBD2. Germline V CDR1 and CDR2: PRHDT, FYEKMQ (reference sequence). The CDR3 covers 16 residues.

This clonotype was seen a few times. The rearrangement links TRBV5-4 to TRBJ2-5; 8 bases agree with TRBD2. Germline V gene lookup returns CDR1 SGHNT and CDR2 YYREEE (reference sequence). Trimming cost V 7 bases and J 4 bases; bases outside gene matches: 3. CDR3 length equals 12 residues. This CDR3 reads CASGRGGETQYF. Written as DNA, the CDR3 is TGTGCCAGCGGTCGGGGGGGAGAGACCCAGTACTTC.

With respect to this clonotype: It may be a read error: a sequence one base away is much more abundant. The chain is built from TRBV6-2 or TRBV6-3 and TRBJ2-3; TRBD1 is a possible D gene (6 bases). CDR3 size: 13 residues. CDR1 is MNHEY, CDR2 SVGEGT, per germline. CDR3 loop: CASRPRLTGTQYF. CDR3 in DNA: TGTGCCAGCAGGCCGAGACTGACAGGTACGCAGTATTTT.

J is TRBJ1-1 and V is TRBV11-2; 10 nucleotides match TRBD1. From germline, CDR1 is SGHAT and CDR2 FQNNGV. Trimming removed 3 bases from V and 1 base from J; junction bases left unmatched: 20. CDR3 length: 21 residues. The CDR3 DNA is TGTGCCAGCAGCTTGAGAGGGTTTTTCGGACAGGGGGGGATCACGAACACTGAAGCTTTCTTT. Its protein is CASSLRGFFGQGGITNTEAFF.

The sample holds many counts of this clonotype. The chain combines TRBV4-2 with TRBJ2-3; possibly TRBD2 for D (5 bases). Trimming took 0 bases from V and 1 from J, leaving 8 bases between them. The CDR3 has 15 amino acids. The germline gives CDR1 LGHNA, CDR2 YNFKEQ. CDR3 sequence: CASSQERVGTDTQYF. The CDR3 DNA sequence: TGTGCCAGCAGCCAAGAGAGGGTTGGCACAGATACGCAGTATTTT.

This clonotype was recorded many times. The V call is TRBV6-5, the J call TRBJ1-5; 8 nucleotides match TRBD1. Germline CDR1 MNHEY, CDR2 SVGAGI. Trimming cost V 2 bases and J 10 bases; bases outside gene matches: 4. CDR3 length: 13 amino acids. The CDR3 reads CASSYQGATPQHF. CDR3 coding DNA: TGTGCCAGCAGTTACCAGGGGGCCACTCCCCAGCATTTT.

As regards this clonotype: Germline is not matched at one junction end, which may reflect a read error. J is TRBJ2-3 and V is TRBV10-3, with D perhaps matching TRBD1 (5 bases). The CDR3 has 16 amino acids. The germline CDR1 and CDR2 sequences are ENHRY and SYGVKD. CDR3 protein: CAISESWWGRPNTEYF. The CDR3 nucleotides read TGTGCCATCAGTGAGTCGTGGTGGGGCAGACCTAATACGGAGTATTTT.

Regarding this clonotype: The germline gene is not matched at one end of the junction; a read error may be the cause. The CDR3 spells CANSQFWGGSDTQYF. DNA of the CDR3: TGCGCCAACAGCCAGTTTTGGGGCGGGTCAGATACGCAGTATTTT. J is TRBJ2-3 and V is TRBV4-1; the D call may be TRBD1 or TRBD2 (5 bases each). The CDR3 length is 15 residues. Germline V gene data show CDR1 as MGHRA and CDR2 as YSYEKL.

Details on this clonotype: A far bigger clonotype differs at one base, so this is likely a read error. The chain couples TRBV4-2 to TRBJ2-1; TRBD2 matches at 9 bases. Germline trimming cut 1 base from V and 7 bases from J; bases unmatched to any gene: 5. Per the germline V gene, CDR1 is LGHNA and CDR2 is YNFKEQ. The CDR3 length is 15 residues. The CDR3 DNA reads as TGTGCCAGCAGCCAAGGACTAGCGGAAGGGAATGAGCAGTTCTTC. Translating it yields CASSQGLAEGNEQFF.

This clonotype has only a few counts. The chain is built from TRBV5-5 and TRBJ1-1, with 7 bases that match TRBD1. The CDR3 covers 13 residues. Germline CDR1 reads SGHKS; CDR2 reads YYEKEE (reference sequence). Losses at the gene ends were 2 bases for V and 6 bases for J; bases not matched to a gene: 4. The CDR3 coding sequence is TGTGCCAGCAGCTTCCCGGGACAGTCTGAAGCTTTCTTT. Residues: CASSFPGQSEAFF.

The chain couples TRBV6-1 to TRBJ2-7, with TRBD2 matching 7 bases. J was trimmed by 4 bases and V by 2 bases; bases with no gene match: 5. CDR3 size: 14 residues. Germline CDR1 and CDR2: MNHNS and SASEGT. The CDR3 nucleotides read TGTGCCAGCAGTGAACGGGGAGGGAGGTACGAGCAGTACTTC. Protein product: CASSERGGRYEQYF.

For this clonotype: This may stem from a read error, because a much larger clone lies one nucleotide away. The J gene is TRBJ2-7, the V gene TRBV29-1, with 9 bases aligning to TRBD1. The germline gives CDR1 SQVTM, CDR2 ANQGSEA. The CDR3 consists of 13 residues. The CDR3 DNA sequence: TGCGGCGTTTGGACAGGGGCCTCCTACGAGCAGTACTTC. Translating it yields CGVWTGASYEQYF.

Details on this clonotype: Because it lacks the conserved phenylalanine or tryptophan at the end, this CDR3 is likely a read error. CDR3 DNA: TGTGCCAGCTACCACAGGGGGCGAATTGACGAGCAGTACTCC. Translation gives CASYHRGRIDEQYS. The chain is built from TRBV11-1 and TRBJ2-7; 9 bases map to TRBD1. The CDR3 covers 14 residues. J lost 5 bases, V lost 8 bases, and 10 bases had no gene match. CDR1 is SGHAT, CDR2 FQDESV, per germline (reference sequence).

CDR3 loop: CASSLIVWGQKETQYF. In DNA, the CDR3 is TGTGCCAGCAGTTTAATAGTGTGGGGACAGAAAGAGACCCAGTACTTC. J is TRBJ2-5 and V is TRBV12-3 or TRBV12-4; 7 bases fit TRBD1. This CDR3 contains 16 residues. Germline trimming cut 2 bases from V and 3 bases from J; bases unmatched to any gene: 9.

Comment on this clonotype: One end of the junction is discordant with germline, which a read error may explain. The V gene is TRBV11-2, the J gene TRBJ2-7; D may be TRBD2 (5 bases). The CDR3 has 14 amino acids. Per germline, CDR1 SGHAT and CDR2 FQNNGV. The CDR3 nucleotides read TGTCCCAGCAGTTCCCCGGGCTCTCGGGGCGAGCAGTACTTC. The encoded protein is CPSSSPGSRGEQYF.

Note on this clonotype: The conserved phenylalanine or tryptophan is not found at the CDR3 terminus, so this likely reflects a read error. The genes are TRBV11-3 and TRBJ2-1; 7 nucleotides align to TRBD2. The ends lost 5 bases at V and 8 bases at J; junction bases unmatched: 9. The CDR3 is 14 amino acids. Looked up from germline, CDR1 is SGHNT and CDR2 is YENEEA. The CDR3 reads CASSRDGRMYEQFL. The CDR3 bases are TGTGCCAGCAGCCGGGACGGGAGGATGTATGAGCAGTTCTTA.